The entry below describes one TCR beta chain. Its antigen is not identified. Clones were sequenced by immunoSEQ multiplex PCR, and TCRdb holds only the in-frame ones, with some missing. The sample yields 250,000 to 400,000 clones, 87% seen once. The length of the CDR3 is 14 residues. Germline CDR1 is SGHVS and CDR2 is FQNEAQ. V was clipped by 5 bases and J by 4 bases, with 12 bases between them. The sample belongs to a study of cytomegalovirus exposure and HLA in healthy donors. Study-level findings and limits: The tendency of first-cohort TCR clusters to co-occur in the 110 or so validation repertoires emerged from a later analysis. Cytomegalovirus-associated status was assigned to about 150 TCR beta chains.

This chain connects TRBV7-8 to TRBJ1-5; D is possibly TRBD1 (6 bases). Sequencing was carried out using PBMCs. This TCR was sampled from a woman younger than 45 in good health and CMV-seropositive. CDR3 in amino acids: CASSTGTLNQPQHF. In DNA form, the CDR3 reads TGTGCCAGCAGCACCGGGACACTTAATCAGCCCCAGCATTTT.